This passage covers 18 T cell receptor beta chains from one sample sequenced in a study of T cells after yellow fever vaccination. Via MiXCR, TCRdb re-called the 5' RACE reads, giving one row per CDR3 protein. The data hold 100,000 to 150,000 distinct CDR3 sequences, with roughly 15% observed a single time. The sequenced sample was CD8+ T cells sorted from PBMCs, obtained 5 days after the yellow fever booster vaccination. All receptors derive from a man between 18 and 35 years old who received the YFV17D yellow fever vaccine.

With regard to this clonotype: The junction shows a germline mismatch at one end, possibly a read error. J is TRBJ2-3 and V is TRBV7-7; TRBD1 is a possible D gene (6 bases). This CDR3 is 14 amino acids long. Germline V lookup: CDR1 SSHAT, CDR2 FNYEAQ (reference sequence). The DNA for the CDR3 is TGTGCTAGCAGCCTAGGTACAGGGCTTGATACGCAGTATTTT. Translating gives CASSLGTGLDTQYF.

The chain is built from TRBV21-1 and TRBJ1-5; the table's D call TRBD1 went unverified against the DNA. TRBV21-1 is a pseudogene locus. This CDR3 comprises 15 residues. The CDR3 sequence: CASSKGTRGNQPQHF. For the CDR3, the DNA is TGTGCCAGCAGCAAAGGGACCAGGGGCAATCAGCCCCAGCATTTT.

CDR3: CASSQTTGGSTDTQYF. The DNA of the CDR3 is TGCGCCAGCAGCCAAACTACAGGGGGGAGCACAGATACGCAGTATTTT. The chain is built from TRBV4-1 and TRBJ2-3, with 8 bases identical to TRBD1. CDR1 is MGHRA and CDR2 is YSYEKL in the germline V gene. V was pared by 2 bases and J by 0 bases, with 4 bases of the junction left unmatched. The CDR3 contains 16 residues.

The chain employs TRBV5-4 and TRBJ2-7, with 12 bases lining up with TRBD1. The CDR3 is made up of 15 amino acids. Unmatched junction bases numbered 5, after V lost 4 bases and J lost 3 bases. Germline V CDR1 and CDR2: SGHNT, YYREEE (reference sequence). The CDR3 loop reads CASSPGQGAGYEQYF. CDR3 nucleotides: TGTGCCAGCAGCCCGGGACAGGGGGCTGGCTACGAGCAGTACTTC.

The table lists this clonotype with a few counts. The chain couples TRBV7-9 to TRBJ1-1, with D maybe TRBD1 (6 bases). Germline CDR1 SEHNR, CDR2 FQNEAQ (reference sequence). The CDR3 totals 12 residues. V was pared by 6 bases and J by 4 bases, with 9 bases between. CDR3 residues: CASRGTSTEAFF. The CDR3 DNA reads as TGTGCCAGCAGAGGGACAAGCACTGAAGCTTTCTTT.

The gene calls are TRBV5-5 and TRBJ2-3; D not resolved. V was pared by 0 bases and J by 2 bases, with 13 bases between. CDR3 length equals 16 residues. Germline values: CDR1 SGHKS, CDR2 YYEKEE (reference sequence). The CDR3 sequence: CASSLAAVDPTDTQYF. The CDR3 DNA follows: TGTGCCAGCAGCTTGGCCGCGGTGGACCCCACAGATACGCAGTATTTT. The variable domain in full, with the rest retrieved from reference TRBV5-5 and TRBJ2-3, is DAGVTQSPTHLIKTRGQQVTLRCSPISGHKSVSWYQQVLGQGPQFIFQYYEKEERGRGNFPDRFSARQFPNYSSELNVNALLLGDSALYLCASSLAAVDPTDTQYFGPGTRLTVL.

The gene calls are TRBV4-2 and TRBJ2-5; D gene ambiguous. Germline V CDR1 and CDR2: LGHNA, YNFKEQ. The CDR3 covers 13 residues. V was shortened by 5 bases and J by 3 bases, with 10 bases between the two germline ends. The CDR3 is CASSTPLEETQYF. As DNA, the CDR3 is TGTGCCAGCAGCACCCCCCTTGAAGAGACCCAGTACTTC.

This clonotype was detected a few times. The CDR3 loop is CASSRTGQSADTQYF. The CDR3 nucleotides read TGCGCCAGCAGTCGGACAGGTCAGTCAGCAGATACGCAGTATTTT. The gene calls are TRBV4-1 and TRBJ2-3, with TRBD1 matching over 7 bases. The germline V gene encodes CDR1 MGHRA and CDR2 YSYEKL. J lost 4 bases, V lost 6 bases, and 10 bases had no gene match. The CDR3 runs 15 residues.

This clonotype came up once. The DNA of the CDR3 is TGTGCCAGCAGTTCGGAGCAGTACTTC. This gives the protein CASSSEQYF. This chain links TRBV27 with TRBJ2-7; no firm D call. Trimming stripped 4 bases from V and 7 bases from J, with 2 bases between. CDR1 and CDR2 from the germline V gene are MNHEY and SMNVEV (reference sequence). The CDR3 contains 9 residues.

This clonotype was recorded at least ten times. V and J are TRBV12-3 or TRBV12-4 and TRBJ2-7, with D perhaps matching TRBD1 (6 bases). This CDR3 is 14 amino acids long. The ends were cut back, 6 bases at V and 2 bases at J, with 14 bases in the middle. CDR3 DNA sequence: TGTGCCAGCAGCCGTCCACAGGGACCCTACGAGCAGTACTTC. Its protein is CASSRPQGPYEQYF.

The table lists this clonotype with many counts. This rearrangement joins TRBV7-2 to TRBJ2-1; D call uncertain. CDR1 and CDR2 (germline): SGHTA, FQGNSA. This CDR3 region has 13 residues. V was cut by 5 bases and J by 10 bases, with 15 bases left in between. The CDR3 coding sequence is TGTGCCAGCAGCCCCTATCCAGCTACGGAGCAGTTCTTC. Translation: CASSPYPATEQFF.

The chain uses TRBV7-6 and TRBJ1-2; 8 bases map to TRBD1. The length of the CDR3 is 13 residues. J gave up 6 bases and V 4 bases, and 4 bases lay outside the gene matches. In germline, CDR1 is SGHVS, CDR2 FNYEAQ. The CDR3 protein is CASSYHRGDGYTF. The CDR3 DNA reads as TGTGCCAGCAGCTATCACAGGGGGGATGGCTACACCTTC.

V and J are TRBV27 and TRBJ1-6; 7 nucleotides align to TRBD1. The germline V gene encodes CDR1 MNHEY and CDR2 SMNVEV (reference sequence). The CDR3 has 15 amino acids. J was trimmed by 7 bases and V by 5 bases; bases with no gene match: 8. The CDR3 nucleotides are TGTGCCAGCAGTCCCGACAGGGTTGGGAATTCACCCCTCCACTTT. Translation gives CASSPDRVGNSPLHF.

This clonotype has just a few counts. The chain has TRBV10-3 and TRBJ2-2; weak D call: TRBD1 (6 bases). The CDR3 length is 16 residues. Germline V lookup: CDR1 ENHRY, CDR2 SYGVKD. Trimming removed 3 bases from V and 4 bases from J, with 15 bases in between. Here the CDR3 DNA reads TGTGCCATCAGTGATGTCGGAACAGGGAGCACCGGGGAGCTGTTTTTT. It codes for CAISDVGTGSTGELFF.

This clonotype occurred a few times. The chain links TRBV6-2 or TRBV6-3 to TRBJ2-7; D call uncertain. Looked up from germline, CDR1 is MNHEY and CDR2 is SVGEGT. This CDR3 is 12 amino acids long. V lost 4 bases and J 2 bases, leaving 6 bases between the germline ends. The chain's CDR3 is CASSWVPYEQYF. For the CDR3, the DNA is TGTGCCAGCAGTTGGGTACCCTACGAGCAGTACTTC.

The J gene is TRBJ1-5, the V gene TRBV4-1; 9 nucleotides line up with TRBD1. Germline CDR1 reads MGHRA; CDR2 reads YSYEKL. The trim removed 4 bases at V and 7 bases at J, leaving 17 bases unmatched. The length of the CDR3 is 18 residues. CDR3 coding DNA: TGCGCCAGCAGCCCGAAAATAGACGAAGACAGGGGGGCCCAGCCCCAGCATTTT. Translation: CASSPKIDEDRGAQPQHF.

The J gene is TRBJ2-7, the V gene TRBV29-1; D unresolved. Trimming stripped 2 bases from V and 2 bases from J, with 19 bases between. Looked up from germline, CDR1 is SQVTM and CDR2 is ANQGSEA. CDR3 length: 16 amino acids. CDR3 DNA: TGCAGCGTTGAATGGCGTGGTGGGGTACACGCCTACGAGCAGTACTTC. Its protein is CSVEWRGGVHAYEQYF.

V usage is TRBV6-2 or TRBV6-3 and J usage is TRBJ1-1; maybe TRBD1 (5 bases). Trimming pared 1 base from V and 3 bases from J, leaving 12 bases between. CDR1 and CDR2 (germline): MNHEY, SVGEGT. The length of the CDR3 is 15 residues. The CDR3 bases are TGTGCCAGCAGTTACTTCAGGGTGGGAGACACTGAAGCTTTCTTT. Protein product: CASSYFRVGDTEAFF.